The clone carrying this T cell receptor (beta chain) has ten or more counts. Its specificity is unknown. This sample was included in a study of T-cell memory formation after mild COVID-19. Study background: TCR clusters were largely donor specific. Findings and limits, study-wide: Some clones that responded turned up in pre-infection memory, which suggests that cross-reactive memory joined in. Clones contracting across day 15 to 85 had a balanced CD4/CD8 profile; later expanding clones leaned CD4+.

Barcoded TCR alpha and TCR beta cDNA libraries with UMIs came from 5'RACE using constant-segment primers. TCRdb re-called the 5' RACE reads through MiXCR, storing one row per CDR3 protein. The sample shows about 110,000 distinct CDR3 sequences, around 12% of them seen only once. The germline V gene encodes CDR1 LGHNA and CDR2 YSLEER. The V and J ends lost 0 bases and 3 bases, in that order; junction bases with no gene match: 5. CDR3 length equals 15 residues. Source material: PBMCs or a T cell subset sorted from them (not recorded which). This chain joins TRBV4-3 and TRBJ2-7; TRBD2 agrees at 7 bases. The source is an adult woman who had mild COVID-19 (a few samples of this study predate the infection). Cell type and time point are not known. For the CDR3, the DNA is TGCGCCAGCAGCCAAGATGGGACTACATACTACGAGCAGTACTTC. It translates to CASSQDGTTYYEQYF.